These 32 T cell receptor beta chains were all obtained from the same sample, sequenced in a study of CD4 T cells in relation to SARS-CoV-2 and coronaviruses. The unexposed donors gave CD4+ T cells in 2011-2018, prior to COVID-19. After more than eight days of culture, CD4+ T cells were isolated. Their target antigens are unknown. Repertoires were generated with immunoSEQ multiplex PCR, while TCRdb's copy carries only in-frame clones and drops some. The sample shows about 20,000 clones, approximately 84% of them seen only once. Sequenced sample: CD4+ T cells from PBMCs, cultured in vitro. The source is a human donor in good health.

The chain couples TRBV6-2 or TRBV6-3 to TRBJ1-5, with D perhaps TRBD1 (5 bases). CDR1 and CDR2 (germline): MNHEY, SVGEGT. The germline V and J ends were trimmed by 3 bases and 7 bases, with 22 bases remaining between them. The CDR3 has 17 residues. Written as DNA, the CDR3 is TGTGCCAGCAGTTATTTCATAGGTGGTCGGGGGATCCAGCCCCAGCATTTT. Amino acid sequence: CASSYFIGGRGIQPQHF.

The chain combines TRBV19 with TRBJ2-7; 11 bases line up with TRBD2. The CDR3 is 15 residues long. Per germline, CDR1 LNHDA and CDR2 SQIVND (reference sequence). With 1 base clipped from V and 4 bases from J, the junction kept 3 bases outside the gene matches. The CDR3 protein is CASSIVTSGSYEQYF. CDR3 sequence (DNA): TGTGCCAGTAGTATAGTTACTAGCGGGAGTTACGAGCAGTACTTC. The entire variable domain, with the rest obtained from reference TRBV19 and TRBJ2-7, is as follows: DGGITQSPKYLFRKEGQNVTLSCEQNLNHDAMYWYRQDPGQGLRLIYYSQIVNDFQKGDIAEGYSVSREKKESFPLTVTSAQKNPTAFYLCASSIVTSGSYEQYFGPGTRLTVT.

This chain joins TRBV24-1 and TRBJ2-5, with 13 bases matching TRBD2. In germline, CDR1 is KGHDR, CDR2 SFDVKD. This CDR3 contains 17 residues. The ends lost 5 bases at V and 3 bases at J; junction bases unmatched: 8. DNA of the CDR3: TGTGCCACCAGTGCGGGACTAGCGGGATCCTCAGAAGAGACCCAGTACTTC. Translating gives CATSAGLAGSSEETQYF.

The chain uses TRBV30 and TRBJ1-2; D unclear. Germline V gene sequence: CDR1 GTSNPN, CDR2 SVGIG (reference sequence). The CDR3 runs to 14 residues. V lost 4 bases to trimming and J lost 0 bases, with 12 bases between them. CDR3 region: CAWTLLSTNYGYTF. The CDR3 coding sequence is TGTGCCTGGACTTTACTCAGCACTAACTATGGCTACACCTTC.

The V call is TRBV12-3 or TRBV12-4, the J call TRBJ1-1; D not resolved. The CDR3 extends over 13 amino acids. V dropped 3 bases and J dropped 1 base, with 6 bases sitting between them. The CDR3 DNA sequence: TGTGCCAGCAGTTTCATCCGGAACACTGAAGCTTTCTTT. It yields the protein CASSFIRNTEAFF.

This rearrangement joins TRBV19 to TRBJ1-1; 9 bases map to TRBD1. The CDR3 sequence is 15 residues long. Germline CDR1 reads LNHDA; CDR2 reads SQIVND (reference sequence). Losses at the gene ends were 3 bases for V and 4 bases for J; bases not matched to a gene: 6. The CDR3, as DNA: TGTGCCAGTAGTATGTTGAGGACAGGGGCCACTGAAGCTTTCTTT. It encodes CASSMLRTGATEAFF.

The chain links TRBV4-1 to TRBJ1-5; a possible D gene is TRBD1 (5 bases). Trimming pared 0 bases from V and 5 bases from J, leaving 11 bases between. Germline V gene data show CDR1 as MGHRA and CDR2 as YSYEKL. The CDR3 is made up of 15 amino acids. As DNA, the CDR3 is TGCGCCAGCAGCCAAGAAGAAGGGGCCGATCAGCCCCAGCATTTT. Translating it yields CASSQEEGADQPQHF.

In its sample, this clone was seen once. The rearrangement joins TRBV6-5 to TRBJ2-1; 13 nucleotides agree with TRBD2. The CDR3 consists of 15 residues. In germline, CDR1 is MNHEY, CDR2 SVGAGI. V trimming: 6 bases; J trimming: 3 bases; junction bases outside the gene matches: 2. The CDR3 nucleotides read TGTGCCAGCAGATGGACTAGCGGGAGCTACAATGAGCAGTTCTTC. As protein: CASRWTSGSYNEQFF.

Written as DNA, the CDR3 is TGTGCCAGCAGTGATAAAGATCGCAGGGTATCTGGCGAGCAGTACTTC. The encoded protein is CASSDKDRRVSGEQYF. V usage is TRBV6-1 and J usage is TRBJ2-7; tentatively, D is TRBD1 (5 bases). V lost 3 bases and J 6 bases, leaving 21 bases between the germline ends. The CDR3 runs to 16 residues. Looked up from germline, CDR1 is MNHNS and CDR2 is SASEGT.

In its sample, this clone was seen a few times. This rearrangement joins TRBV5-1 to TRBJ2-3; D gene uncertain. From germline, CDR1 is SGHRS and CDR2 YFSETQ. The V end lost 6 bases, the J end lost 0 bases, and 5 bases lay between the germline ends. This CDR3 has 12 amino acids. Written as DNA, the CDR3 is TGCGCCAGCACGGGCAGCACAGATACGCAGTATTTT. Residues: CASTGSTDTQYF.

This sequence joins TRBV19 and TRBJ2-7; D possibly uses TRBD1 or TRBD2 (5 bases each). This CDR3 is 15 amino acids long. V was clipped by 3 bases and J by 3 bases, with 15 bases between them. CDR1 and CDR2 (germline): LNHDA, SQIVND (reference sequence). CDR3 loop: CASSMRGAKNYEQYF. Written as DNA, the CDR3 is TGTGCCAGTAGTATGAGGGGCGCTAAGAACTACGAGCAGTACTTC. Based on the CDR3 plus reference TRBV19 and TRBJ2-7, the full variable domain is DGGITQSPKYLFRKEGQNVTLSCEQNLNHDAMYWYRQDPGQGLRLIYYSQIVNDFQKGDIAEGYSVSREKKESFPLTVTSAQKNPTAFYLCASSMRGAKNYEQYFGPGTRLTVT.

This chain joins TRBV11-1 and TRBJ2-7; tentative D call: TRBD2 (6 bases). V shed 5 bases and J shed 5 bases, with 10 bases lying between them. This CDR3 has 12 amino acids. CDR1 is SGHAT, CDR2 FQDESV, per germline (reference sequence). The CDR3: CASSPGTDEQYF. The CDR3 DNA is TGTGCCAGCAGCCCGGGGACTGACGAGCAGTACTTC.

The genes are TRBV5-1 and TRBJ2-5; TRBD1 aligns across 9 bases. CDR1 is SGHRS, CDR2 YFSETQ, per germline. With V trimmed by 3 bases and J by 1 base, 4 bases remained unmatched. The CDR3 has 15 amino acids. The CDR3 nucleotides are TGCGCCAGCAGCTCCCCGGACAGGGGCCAAGAGACCCAGTACTTC. It codes for CASSSPDRGQETQYF.

The rearrangement joins TRBV19 to TRBJ1-5, with TRBD1 identical over 7 bases. CDR3 size: 15 residues. CDR1 is LNHDA, CDR2 SQIVND, per germline (reference sequence). With 4 bases clipped from V and 6 bases from J, the junction kept 9 bases outside the gene matches. CDR3 amino acids: CASSRVGNRGQPQHF. Written as DNA, the CDR3 is TGTGCCAGTAGTAGAGTCGGGAACAGGGGTCAGCCCCAGCATTTT. The full variable domain, completed using reference TRBV19 and TRBJ1-5, is DGGITQSPKYLFRKEGQNVTLSCEQNLNHDAMYWYRQDPGQGLRLIYYSQIVNDFQKGDIAEGYSVSREKKESFPLTVTSAQKNPTAFYLCASSRVGNRGQPQHFGDGTRLSIL.

This clone was counted only a few times. The chain employs TRBV21-1 and TRBJ1-3. TRBV21-1 is deemed a pseudogene. The CDR3 is made up of 17 amino acids. Here the CDR3 reads CASSKGYPGHQRRTIYF. The CDR3 DNA reads as TGTGCCAGCAGCAAAGGATATCCGGGCCACCAACGACGCACCATATATTTT.

The J gene is TRBJ2-7, the V gene TRBV9; 13 nucleotides match TRBD2. Germline assignment: CDR1 SGDLS and CDR2 YYNGEE. J gave up 6 bases and V 4 bases, and 4 bases lay outside the gene matches. This CDR3 comprises 14 residues. The CDR3 DNA reads as TGTGCCAGCAGCAGGACTAGCGGGAGTTCCGAGCAGTACTTC. As protein: CASSRTSGSSEQYF. The full variable domain, its missing parts supplied by reference TRBV9 and TRBJ2-7, is DSGVTQTPKHLITATGQRVTLRCSPRSGDLSVYWYQQSLDQGLQFLIQYYNGEERAKGNILERFSAQQFPDLHSELNLSSLELGDSALYFCASSRTSGSSEQYFGPGTRLTVT.

This clone was recorded once. V usage is TRBV19 and J usage is TRBJ2-3, with 8 positions matching TRBD1. The CDR3 covers 14 residues. Looked up from germline, CDR1 is LNHDA and CDR2 is SQIVND (reference sequence). The V gene end was trimmed by 10 bases and the J gene end by 7 bases; junction bases not matched to a gene: 13. DNA for the CDR3: TGTGCCACCAAGGGAGACAGGGGAACAAATACGCAGTATTTT. Protein: CATKGDRGTNTQYF.

In this sample, this clone turned up once. V is TRBV2 and J is TRBJ1-6; TRBD1 might be the D (6 bases). From germline, CDR1 is SNHLY and CDR2 FYNNEI. The CDR3 spans 15 residues. The germline V and J ends were trimmed by 5 bases and 1 base, with 9 bases remaining between them. Here the CDR3 reads CASSRRGSYNSPLHF. The CDR3 DNA reads as TGTGCCAGCAGTCGCAGGGGTTCCTATAATTCACCCCTCCACTTT. Looking up the rest from reference TRBV2 and TRBJ1-6 gives the full variable domain: EPEVTQTPSHQVTQMGQEVILRCVPISNHLYFYWYRQILGQKVEFLVSFYNNEISEKSEIFDDQFSVERPDGSNFTLKIRSTKLEDSAMYFCASSRRGSYNSPLHFGNGTRLTVT.

The V call is TRBV6-1, the J call TRBJ2-5, with D possibly being TRBD1 or TRBD2 (5 bases each). V was cut by 2 bases and J by 5 bases, with 12 bases left in between. The length of the CDR3 is 14 residues. CDR1 and CDR2 from the germline V gene are MNHNS and SASEGT. DNA for the CDR3: TGTGCCAGCAGTGAACGGGGCATTTTGGAGACCCAGTACTTC. As protein: CASSERGILETQYF.

The rearrangement links TRBV6-1 to TRBJ2-5, with 7 bases aligning to TRBD1. Trimming cost V 1 base and J 4 bases; bases outside gene matches: 12. The germline gives CDR1 MNHNS, CDR2 SASEGT. There are 17 residues in the CDR3. CDR3 nucleotide sequence: TGTGCCAGCAGTGAAGGTTTCGGGGCAGGGGGTCGAGAGACCCAGTACTTC. It specifies CASSEGFGAGGRETQYF.

This clone was observed a few times. The chain carries TRBV3-1 (or the pseudogene TRBV3-2) and TRBJ2-1, with D possibly being TRBD1 (6 bases). Germline CDR1 LGHDT, CDR2 YNNKEL (reference sequence). The CDR3 totals 15 residues. Deletions cut 1 base from V and 2 bases from J, with 9 bases between. The CDR3 here is CASSQAGTTYNEQFF. The CDR3 DNA reads as TGTGCCAGCAGCCAAGCCGGGACAACCTACAATGAGCAGTTCTTC.

V and J are TRBV28 and TRBJ1-4, with D perhaps TRBD1 (5 bases). Trimming pared 10 bases from V and 5 bases from J, leaving 8 bases between. The CDR3 length is 11 residues. The germline gives CDR1 MDHEN, CDR2 SYDVKM. The CDR3 loop is CATGLNEKLFF. CDR3 nucleotides: TGTGCCACGGGGCTGAATGAAAAACTGTTTTTT. Combining the CDR3 with reference TRBV28 and TRBJ1-4 gives the whole variable domain DVKVTQSSRYLVKRTGEKVFLECVQDMDHENMFWYRQDPGLGLRLIYFSYDVKMKEKGDIPEGYSVSREKKERFSLILESASTNQTSMYLCATGLNEKLFFGSGTQLSVL.

The sample holds a few counts of this clone. The chain recombines TRBV6-5 with TRBJ2-7, with TRBD1 matching over 7 bases. Trimming took 6 bases from V and 6 from J; bases not matched to a gene: 11. The CDR3 spans 14 residues. The germline V gene encodes CDR1 MNHEY and CDR2 SVGAGI. The DNA for the CDR3 is TGTGCCAGCAGCGGGACAGCAGCATTAGGCGAGCAGTACTTC. Amino acids: CASSGTAALGEQYF.

The genes are TRBV4-1 and TRBJ2-5; D gene unclear. The V gene's germline CDR1 is MGHRA and CDR2 YSYEKL. This CDR3 is built from 15 residues. Trimming took 1 base from V and 3 from J, leaving 12 bases between them. CDR3: CASSQATRTEETQYF. The CDR3 nucleotides are TGCGCCAGCAGCCAAGCGACGCGGACGGAAGAGACCCAGTACTTC.

The rearrangement joins TRBV6-4 to TRBJ2-3; 9 positions agree with TRBD2. Germline lookup yields CDR1 MRHNA and CDR2 SNTAGT. The CDR3 extends over 14 amino acids. V was pared by 0 bases and J by 5 bases, with 0 bases of the junction left unmatched. This CDR3 is CASSDSSGRDTQYF. The CDR3 region has the DNA TGTGCCAGCAGTGACTCTAGCGGGAGAGATACGCAGTATTTT.

This chain connects TRBV11-2 to TRBJ2-1; D unclear. Trimming shortened V by 4 bases and J by 7 bases, and 20 bases separated the two germline ends. Germline values: CDR1 SGHAT, CDR2 FQNNGV. CDR3 length equals 16 residues. CDR3 DNA sequence: TGTGCCAGCAGCTCCAACCGGGCCTTAATCCTGAATGAGCAGTTCTTC. Translating it yields CASSSNRALILNEQFF.

The V call is TRBV6-5, the J call TRBJ2-7, with 9 bases fitting TRBD1. This CDR3 comprises 13 residues. V shed 4 bases, J shed 5 bases, and the junction held 3 bases outside the gene matches. Germline CDR1 reads MNHEY; CDR2 reads SVGAGI. CDR3 residues: CASSFNRGHEQYF. The CDR3 nucleotides are TGTGCCAGCAGTTTCAACAGGGGGCACGAGCAGTACTTC.

The chain carries TRBV28 and TRBJ2-1, with D unresolved. V shed 4 bases and J shed 2 bases, with 15 bases lying between them. The V gene's germline CDR1 is MDHEN and CDR2 SYDVKM. The CDR3 covers 16 residues. CDR3 amino acids: CASSSSAMRPYNEQFF. In nucleotides, the CDR3 is TGTGCCAGCAGTTCCTCGGCTATGCGCCCCTACAATGAGCAGTTCTTC.

This clone occurred a few times. The chain carries TRBV24-1 and TRBJ2-7; 11 bases are shared with TRBD2. Germline lookup yields CDR1 KGHDR and CDR2 SFDVKD. The length of the CDR3 is 16 residues. J gave up 0 bases and V 4 bases, and 4 bases lay outside the gene matches. The CDR3 region is CATSEAGTSGSYEQYF. The CDR3 nucleotides read TGTGCCACCAGTGAGGCCGGGACTAGCGGCTCCTACGAGCAGTACTTC.

This clone was seen only once. This rearrangement joins TRBV9 to TRBJ2-3; D remains unclear. Germline V lookup: CDR1 SGDLS, CDR2 YYNGEE. V lost 3 bases and J 2 bases, leaving 10 bases between the germline ends. The CDR3 loop spans 14 amino acids. The CDR3 coding sequence is TGTGCCAGCAGCGATGGGGTCGTCACAGATACGCAGTATTTT. It codes for CASSDGVVTDTQYF.

This chain connects TRBV30 to TRBJ1-2, with 9 bases identical to TRBD1. V lost 2 bases, J lost 8 bases, and 12 bases stayed unmatched. CDR1 GTSNPN and CDR2 SVGIG come from the germline V gene (reference sequence). The CDR3 length is 15 residues. The CDR3 sequence is CAWSLNPGQGDGYTF. The CDR3 coding sequence is TGTGCCTGGAGTCTAAACCCGGGACAGGGTGACGGCTACACCTTC.

This chain joins TRBV2 and TRBJ2-5, with unresolved D. V dropped 6 bases and J dropped 2 bases, with 4 bases sitting between them. The CDR3 extends over 11 amino acids. Germline loops: CDR1 SNHLY, CDR2 FYNNEI. CDR3 sequence: CASREQETQYF. For the CDR3, the DNA is TGTGCCAGCAGGGAACAAGAGACCCAGTACTTC.